The clone carrying this T cell receptor (beta chain) was detected many times. Each CDR3 protein is one row after TCRdb ran MiXCR on the 5' RACE reads. The sample lists about 80,000 distinct CDR3 sequences; roughly 8% were seen once. The sample's time point: sample taken at primary tumor resection. Per germline, CDR1 SEHNR and CDR2 FQNEAQ (reference sequence). V was clipped by 2 bases and J by 10 bases, with 24 bases between them. This CDR3 is built from 17 residues. The sample belongs to a study of spatial heterogeneity in lung cancer. Here the sequenced sample was PBMCs, taken at surgery. The source is a male donor with early-stage non-small cell lung cancer. The chain combines TRBV7-9 with TRBJ2-1; D possibly corresponds to TRBD2 (7 bases). The CDR3 here is CASSLIDSREGEEEQFF. Written as DNA, the CDR3 is TGTGCCAGCAGCTTAATCGATTCCAGGGAGGGGGAAGAAGAGCAGTTCTTC.